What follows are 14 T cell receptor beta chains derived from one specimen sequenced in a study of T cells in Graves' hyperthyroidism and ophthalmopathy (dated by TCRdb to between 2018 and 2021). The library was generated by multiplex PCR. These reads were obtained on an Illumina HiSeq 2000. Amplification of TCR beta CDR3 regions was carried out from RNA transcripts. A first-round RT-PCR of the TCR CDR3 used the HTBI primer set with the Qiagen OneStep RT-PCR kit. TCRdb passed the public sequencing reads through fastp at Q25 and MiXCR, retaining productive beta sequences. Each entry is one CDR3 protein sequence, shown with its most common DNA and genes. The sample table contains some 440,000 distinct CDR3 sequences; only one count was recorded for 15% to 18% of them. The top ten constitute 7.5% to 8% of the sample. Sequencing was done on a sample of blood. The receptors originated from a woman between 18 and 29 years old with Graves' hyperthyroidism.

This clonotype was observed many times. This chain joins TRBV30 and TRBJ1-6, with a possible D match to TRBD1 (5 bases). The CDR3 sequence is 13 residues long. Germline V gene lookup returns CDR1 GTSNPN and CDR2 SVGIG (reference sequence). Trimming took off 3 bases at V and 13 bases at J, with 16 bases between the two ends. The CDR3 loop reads CAWRDTNFTPLHF. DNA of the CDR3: TGTGCCTGGAGGGACACCAATTTTACTCCCCTCCACTTT.

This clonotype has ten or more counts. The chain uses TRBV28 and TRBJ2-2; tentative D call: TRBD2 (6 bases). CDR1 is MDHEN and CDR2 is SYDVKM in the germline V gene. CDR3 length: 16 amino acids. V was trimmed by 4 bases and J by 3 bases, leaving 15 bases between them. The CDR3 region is CASSSPRRGDTGELFF. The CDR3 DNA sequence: TGTGCCAGCAGTTCCCCAAGGAGGGGCGACACCGGGGAGCTGTTTTTT.

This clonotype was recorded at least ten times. CDR3 residues: CASSLVGYRTSVRGTQYF. CDR3 in DNA: TGTGCCAGCAGCTTAGTGGGCTACAGGACTAGCGTTCGGGGTACGCAGTATTTT. This sequence joins TRBV7-2 and TRBJ2-3; TRBD2 agrees at 9 bases. V lost 1 base to trimming and J lost 8 bases; unmatched junction nucleotides: 16. The germline V gene encodes CDR1 SGHTA and CDR2 FQGNSA. CDR3 length: 18 amino acids.

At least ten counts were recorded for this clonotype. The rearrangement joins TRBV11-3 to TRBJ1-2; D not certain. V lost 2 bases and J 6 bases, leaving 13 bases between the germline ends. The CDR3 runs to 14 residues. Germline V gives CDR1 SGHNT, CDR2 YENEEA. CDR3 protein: CASSLSAAGDGYTF. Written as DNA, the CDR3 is TGTGCCAGCAGCTTAAGTGCGGCCGGGGATGGCTACACCTTC.

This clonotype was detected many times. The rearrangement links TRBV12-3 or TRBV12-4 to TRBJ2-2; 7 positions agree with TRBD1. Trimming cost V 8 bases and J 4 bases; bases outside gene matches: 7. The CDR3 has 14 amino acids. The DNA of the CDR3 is TGTGCCAGCGGTACAGGGGCGCGCACCGGGGAGCTGTTTTTT. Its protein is CASGTGARTGELFF.

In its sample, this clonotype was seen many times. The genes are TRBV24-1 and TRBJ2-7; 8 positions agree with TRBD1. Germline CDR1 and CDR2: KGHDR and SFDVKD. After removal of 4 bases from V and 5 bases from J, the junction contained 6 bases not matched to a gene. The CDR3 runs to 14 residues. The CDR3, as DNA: TGTGCCACCAGTGACCCCAGGACAGGGAACGAGCAGTACTTC. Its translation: CATSDPRTGNEQYF.

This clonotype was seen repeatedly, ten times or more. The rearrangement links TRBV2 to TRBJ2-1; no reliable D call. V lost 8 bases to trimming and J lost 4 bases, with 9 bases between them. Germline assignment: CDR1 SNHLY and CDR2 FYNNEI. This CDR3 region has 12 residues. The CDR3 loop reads CASRPFYNEQFF. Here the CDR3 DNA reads TGTGCCAGCCGCCCCTTTTACAATGAGCAGTTCTTC.

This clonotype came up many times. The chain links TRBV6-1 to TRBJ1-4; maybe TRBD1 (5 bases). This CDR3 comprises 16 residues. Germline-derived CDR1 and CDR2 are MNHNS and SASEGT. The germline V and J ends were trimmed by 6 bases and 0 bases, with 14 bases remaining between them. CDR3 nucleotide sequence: TGTGCCAGCAGCAAAGGGGCGTCTGCAACTAATGAAAAACTGTTTTTT. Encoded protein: CASSKGASATNEKLFF.

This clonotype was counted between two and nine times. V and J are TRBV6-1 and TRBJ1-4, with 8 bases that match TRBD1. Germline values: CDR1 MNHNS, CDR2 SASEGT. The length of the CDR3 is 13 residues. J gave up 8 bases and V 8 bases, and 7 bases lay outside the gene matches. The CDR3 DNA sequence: TGTGCCAGCCGGACAGGGTGGGAGGAAAAACTGTTTTTT. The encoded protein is CASRTGWEEKLFF.

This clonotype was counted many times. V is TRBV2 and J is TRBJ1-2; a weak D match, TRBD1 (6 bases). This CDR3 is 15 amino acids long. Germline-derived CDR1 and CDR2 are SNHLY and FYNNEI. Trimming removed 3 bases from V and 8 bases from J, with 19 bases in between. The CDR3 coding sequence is TGTGCCAGCAGTGAGCTGGCGTTCCTAACAGGGGGCTACACCTTC. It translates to CASSELAFLTGGYTF. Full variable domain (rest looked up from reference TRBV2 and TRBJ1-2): EPEVTQTPSHQVTQMGQEVILRCVPISNHLYFYWYRQILGQKVEFLVSFYNNEISEKSEIFDDQFSVERPDGSNFTLKIRSTKLEDSAMYFCASSELAFLTGGYTFGSGTRLTVV.

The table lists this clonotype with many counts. This CDR3 is CASSLRENQPQHF. The CDR3 coding sequence is TGTGCCAGCAGTTTGAGGGAAAATCAGCCCCAGCATTTT. This chain uses TRBV12-3 or TRBV12-4 with TRBJ1-5; no clear D gene. Trimming removed 3 bases from V and 4 bases from J, with 7 bases in between. CDR3 length equals 13 residues.

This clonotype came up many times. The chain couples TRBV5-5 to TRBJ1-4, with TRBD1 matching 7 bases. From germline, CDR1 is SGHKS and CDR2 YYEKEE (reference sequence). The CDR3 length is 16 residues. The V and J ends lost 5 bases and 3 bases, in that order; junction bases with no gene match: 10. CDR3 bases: TGTGCCAGCAGTCCGACAGGGTCGGTGTCTAATGAAAAACTGTTTTTT. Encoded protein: CASSPTGSVSNEKLFF.

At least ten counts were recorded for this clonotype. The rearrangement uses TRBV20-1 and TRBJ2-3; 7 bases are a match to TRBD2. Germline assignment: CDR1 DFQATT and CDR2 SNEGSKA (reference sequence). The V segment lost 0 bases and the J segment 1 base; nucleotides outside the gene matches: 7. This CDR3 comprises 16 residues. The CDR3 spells CSARDRRAGGTDTQYF. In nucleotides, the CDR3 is TGCAGTGCTAGAGATCGGAGGGCGGGGGGCACAGATACGCAGTATTTT.

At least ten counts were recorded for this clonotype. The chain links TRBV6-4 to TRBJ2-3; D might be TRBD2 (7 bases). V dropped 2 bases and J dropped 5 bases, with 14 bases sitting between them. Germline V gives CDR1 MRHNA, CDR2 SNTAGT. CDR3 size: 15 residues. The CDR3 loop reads CASSDRGGARDTQYF. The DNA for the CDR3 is TGTGCCAGCAGTGACAGAGGGGGGGCAAGAGATACGCAGTATTTT.